This is a list of T cell receptor beta chains from one sample in a study of blood T cell repertoires in COVID-19. The table came from immunoSEQ multiplex PCR; TCRdb's copy has only in-frame clones and leaves some out. The sample lists more than 200,000 clones, roughly 80% occurring once. The sequencing sample was made of peripheral blood. The receptors here all came from a woman aged 80 or over with COVID-19, enrolled during active disease. Both conserved end residues are part of each CDR3.

V	CDR3
TRBV6-1	CASSEAERGPEAFF
TRBV19	CASSTISGYGEAFF
TRBV4-2	CASSQATGGPANTGELFF
TRBV9	CASSVDWANEQFF
TRBV5-1	CASSPGQGATRGYTF
TRBV11-2	CASSPGTGGTGELFF
TRBV2	CASSEGAMINQPQHF
TRBV10-3	CAISDWTGQETQYF
TRBV6-5	CASRTRGTTEAFF
TRBV27	CASNTRGARGTEAFF
TRBV30	CAWSVTGGLEKLFF
TRBV4-2	CASSQSGQVNQPQHF
TRBV28	CASRGARETQYF
TRBV12-3/TRBV12-4	CASSEGRRGEAFF
TRBV7-9	CASSRQGTNTEAFF
TRBV18	CASSARQGNTEAFF
TRBV6-5	CASSTTGHQPQHF
TRBV5-1	CASSRGTTFEGYTF
TRBV5-1	CASHPGAGRGEAFF
TRBV7-9	CASSLPSRGETQYF
TRBV7-9	CASSLGTGGFDQPQHF
TRBV28	CASSLGGVGEKLFF
TRBV3-1/TRBV3-2	CASSQGQGADKLFF
TRBV19	CASSIRTTGNQPQHF
TRBV1	CTSSHPRGLQETQYF
TRBV11-2	CASKSGEKLFF
TRBV5-6	CASRRRDTQYF
TRBV18	CASSPLIEGAFF
TRBV5-8	CASSARATGNSPLHF
TRBV3-1/TRBV3-2	CASSHLTGSNSPLHF
TRBV5-1	CASSLGAQANGYTF
TRBV3-1/TRBV3-2	CASSHAGDTQYF
TRBV5-4	CASSLDPGNTEAFF
TRBV7-2	CASSSGGAYGTQYF
TRBV24-1	CATSDGTVDNSPLHF
TRBV19	CASSNQGSEAFF
TRBV3-1/TRBV3-2	CASSFLSATNEKLFF
TRBV5-1	CASSPGGEFNNEQFF
TRBV18	CASSRTGKNEQFF
TRBV7-2	CASSSLRTGVNTEAFF
TRBV5-4	CASFPWGQSNIQYF
TRBV28	CATTGPNYGYTF
TRBV6-5	CASSQGYGYTF
TRBV7-9	CASSSLRRVLQETQYF
TRBV7-9	CASSPGLEKLFF